This TCR beta chain originates from a study of CD8 T cells in ankylosing spondylitis. Findings and limits, study-wide: A TCR beta motif made of several highly homologous variants seemed typical of ankylosing spondylitis blood. In peripheral blood, disease-linked CD8+ clones occurred at relatively low frequencies. Matched ankylosing spondylitis synovial fluid reportedly showed significant enrichment of disease-linked clones.

This clonotype was observed a few times. What it recognizes is unknown. TCRdb independently ran MiXCR on the 5' RACE reads; one entry per CDR3 protein. Altogether fewer than 400,000 distinct CDR3 sequences are present, roughly 15% being singletons, with the ten largest covering about 1.1%. This receptor was obtained from a male donor with ankylosing spondylitis or in good health (not recorded which). The sequencing input was blood, either unsorted or a sorted T cell fraction (not recorded which).

CDR3 nucleotides: TGTGCCAGCAGTTCGCCGGGACAGGGGGACGAAAAACTGTTTTTT. Protein product: CASSSPGQGDEKLFF. This chain joins TRBV28 and TRBJ1-4; 11 bases map to TRBD1. This CDR3 has 15 residues. Germline V gene data show CDR1 as MDHEN and CDR2 as SYDVKM. Trimming at V came to 4 bases and at J to 8 bases, leaving 6 bases not matched to a gene.